This T cell receptor beta chain was captured by sequencing in a study of Ad26.COV2.S vaccination and SARS-CoV-2 variants. This clone was picked up one time. Sample treatment: 19 received Ad26.COV2.S at low or high dose, single or two shots; about 5 received placebo; per-sample allocation not given. The samples were gathered on day 63 after the first injection of vaccine or placebo. With 4 bases removed from V and 0 bases from J, the gap between germline ends came to 9 bases. The CDR3 contains 14 residues. Germline values: CDR1 LGHNA, CDR2 YNFKEQ. The data were produced by immunoSEQ multiplex PCR, yet TCRdb's version contains in-frame clones alone and is incomplete. The sample lists about 680,000 clones, around 92% occurring once.

The TCR sequence derives from a person aged 18-65 years who received the Ad26.COV2.S COVID-19 vaccine or a placebo. Specimen: peripheral blood, collected in a trial of Ad26.COV2.S vaccine versus placebo. The chain is built from TRBV4-2 and TRBJ2-5, with D unclear. The CDR3 DNA reads TGTGCCAGCAGCCGAGACACGAACCAAGAGACCCAGTACTTC. This gives the protein CASSRDTNQETQYF.